Below, 31 T cell receptor beta chains from the same sample are listed, as sequenced in a study of long-term antiretroviral therapy in people with HIV. The immunoSEQ assay was v3.0, run at survey level. Method: immunoSEQ multiplex PCR; TCRdb's copy keeps in-frame clones and lacks some. Among under 45,000 clones listed, 86% were seen once. The sample in question was unsorted PBMCs, obtained 1.2 years after starting antiretroviral therapy. The receptors were gathered from a woman between 50 and 59 years old with HIV.

This clone occurred once. This CDR3 reads CASSLGRVLSNYGYTF. CDR3 coding DNA: TGTGCCAGCAGCTTAGGCCGGGTATTAAGCAACTATGGCTACACCTTC. The V gene is TRBV13, the J gene TRBJ1-2; D is uncertain. The CDR3 length is 16 residues. Between the trimmed V and J ends, which lost 0 bases and 2 bases, there was a span of 13 bases. Germline-derived CDR1 and CDR2 are PRHDT and FYEKMQ (reference sequence).

This chain links TRBV4-3 with TRBJ2-7; tentatively, D is TRBD1 or TRBD2 (5 bases each). Germline CDR1 LGHNA, CDR2 YSLEER. The CDR3 loop spans 15 amino acids. V lost 4 bases and J 4 bases, leaving 17 bases between the germline ends. For the CDR3, the DNA is TGCGCCAGCAGCCGACTAATCGGGACCGGGTACGAGCAGTACTTC. It yields the protein CASSRLIGTGYEQYF.

The rearrangement links TRBV5-5 to TRBJ1-6; D is perhaps TRBD1 (6 bases). Germline V gene sequence: CDR1 SGHKS, CDR2 YYEKEE (reference sequence). This CDR3 region has 15 residues. V was trimmed by 2 bases and J by 7 bases, leaving 13 bases between them. The CDR3 loop is CASSFLGQLNSPLHF. CDR3 nucleotides: TGTGCCAGCAGCTTTTTAGGACAGCTAAATTCACCCCTCCACTTT.

This clone has just one count. The chain has TRBV7-6 and TRBJ1-3, with D maybe TRBD1 (5 bases). Germline CDR1 and CDR2: SGHVS and FNYEAQ. This CDR3 has 13 residues. V was shortened by 4 bases and J by 15 bases, with 19 bases between the two germline ends. The CDR3 is CASSSNSGGLTYF. For the CDR3, the DNA is TGTGCCAGCAGCTCTAATTCCGGGGGACTTACATATTTT.

V usage is TRBV4-3 and J usage is TRBJ2-3; possible D gene TRBD2, 6 bases. This CDR3 region has 17 residues. Trimming shortened V by 0 bases and J by 2 bases, and 15 bases separated the two germline ends. Germline CDR1 reads LGHNA; CDR2 reads YSLEER. CDR3 nucleotide sequence: TGCGCCAGCAGCCAAGATCCGGGCGGGGTGATCACAGATACGCAGTATTTT. It specifies CASSQDPGGVITDTQYF.

The genes are TRBV9 and TRBJ2-7; weak D call: TRBD1 (6 bases). Per germline, CDR1 SGDLS and CDR2 YYNGEE. Trimming pared 4 bases from V and 0 bases from J, leaving 14 bases between. This CDR3 has 15 amino acids. CDR3 bases: TGTGCCAGCAGCCCATCACAGGGCAGCTCCTACGAGCAGTACTTC. It is translated as CASSPSQGSSYEQYF.

The chain recombines TRBV7-3 with TRBJ2-7; 7 positions match TRBD1. CDR1 and CDR2 (germline): SGHTA, FQGTGA. V was clipped by 5 bases and J by 2 bases; unmatched bases: 6. The CDR3 loop spans 14 amino acids. The CDR3, as DNA: TGTGCCAGCAGCCAAACCGGGACAGCCTACGAGCAGTACTTC. Protein sequence: CASSQTGTAYEQYF.

The chain carries TRBV6-5 and TRBJ1-1, with no clear D. Germline loops: CDR1 MNHEY, CDR2 SVGAGI. Trimming took off 0 bases at V and 5 bases at J, with 1 base between the two ends. This CDR3 is built from 11 residues. CDR3 in amino acids: CASSYSTEAFF. DNA of the CDR3: TGTGCCAGCAGTTACTCGACTGAAGCTTTCTTT.

The rearrangement joins TRBV7-9 to TRBJ2-3; 7 nucleotides align to TRBD2. Germline values: CDR1 SEHNR, CDR2 FQNEAQ (reference sequence). The CDR3 covers 15 residues. The J segment lost 6 bases and the V segment lost 5 bases, leaving 11 bases of the junction unmatched. CDR3 sequence (DNA): TGTGCCAGCAGCCTGCCCCGGGGGGTAGGGGATACGCAGTATTTT. Translation gives CASSLPRGVGDTQYF.

The chain joins TRBV10-1 to TRBJ1-5, with unresolved D. The V gene lost 2 bases and the J gene lost 9 bases, with 20 bases spanning the gap. Germline CDR1 WNHNN, CDR2 SYGVQD (reference sequence). This CDR3 contains 16 residues. The CDR3 DNA follows: TGCGCCAGCAGTGAGGCGAAGAACCGGGCTAGGGCGCCCCAGCATTTT. Translating it yields CASSEAKNRARAPQHF.

This clone was seen once. This chain uses TRBV5-1 with TRBJ2-5; TRBD2 matches 7 bases. The CDR3 runs 15 residues. Germline trimming cut 5 bases from V and 0 bases from J; bases unmatched to any gene: 7. Germline CDR1 and CDR2: SGHRS and YFSETQ. The CDR3 region is CASSGAGSYQETQYF. The DNA for the CDR3 is TGCGCCAGCAGTGGAGCGGGAAGTTACCAAGAGACCCAGTACTTC.

This chain connects TRBV29-1 to TRBJ2-3; tentatively, D is TRBD1 or TRBD2 (5 bases each). The CDR3 is 13 residues long. The germline V gene has CDR1 SQVTM and CDR2 ANQGSEA. V was pared by 3 bases and J by 0 bases, with 7 bases between. The CDR3 here is CSVDGDSTDTQYF. CDR3 sequence (DNA): TGCAGCGTTGATGGGGACAGCACAGATACGCAGTATTTT.

The CDR3 here is CSVTGQGTYEQYF. Here the CDR3 DNA reads TGCAGCGTAACGGGACAGGGGACCTACGAGCAGTACTTC. The chain couples TRBV29-1 to TRBJ2-7, with 10 bases fitting TRBD1. The CDR3 sequence is 13 residues long. The V gene end was trimmed by 6 bases and the J gene end by 2 bases; junction bases not matched to a gene: 4. The germline V gene has CDR1 SQVTM and CDR2 ANQGSEA.

This chain's CDR3 is CASSDLANRKETQYF. For the CDR3, the DNA is TGTGCCAGCAGTGATCTAGCAAACAGGAAAGAGACCCAGTACTTC. The rearrangement links TRBV2 to TRBJ2-5; D is perhaps TRBD1 or TRBD2 (5 bases each). Per germline, CDR1 SNHLY and CDR2 FYNNEI. The CDR3 is 15 residues long. Trimming took off 3 bases at V and 3 bases at J, with 14 bases between the two ends.

This chain joins TRBV10-1 and TRBJ1-1; a possible D gene is TRBD1 (6 bases). V lost 6 bases to trimming and J lost 3 bases, with 11 bases between them. The CDR3 is 13 amino acids. Germline CDR1 WNHNN, CDR2 SYGVQD (reference sequence). The CDR3 loop reads CASRRGYDTEAFF. The CDR3 DNA reads as TGCGCCAGCAGAAGGGGGTACGACACTGAAGCTTTCTTT.

This chain connects TRBV5-1 to TRBJ2-2; D gene ambiguous. In germline, CDR1 is SGHRS, CDR2 YFSETQ. Trimming removed 0 bases from V and 5 bases from J, with 5 bases in between. CDR3 length: 13 residues. CDR3 sequence (DNA): TGCGCCAGCAGCTTGGTGATAACCGGGGAGCTGTTTTTT. The encoded protein is CASSLVITGELFF.

V gene TRBV5-6 combines with J gene TRBJ2-7; unclear D gene. This CDR3 spans 14 amino acids. The V gene's germline CDR1 is SGHDT and CDR2 YYEEEE. Trimming stripped 1 base from V and 4 bases from J, with 12 bases between. The CDR3 sequence: CASSLPGNFYEQYF. The CDR3 bases are TGTGCCAGCAGCTTGCCCGGTAATTTTTACGAGCAGTACTTC.

The chain recombines TRBV6-1 with TRBJ2-3; 7 positions agree with TRBD2. CDR3 length equals 14 residues. J lost 9 bases, V lost 7 bases, and 13 bases had no gene match. Germline CDR1 reads MNHNS; CDR2 reads SASEGT. The CDR3 nucleotides read TGTGCCAGCACCCCTACCCTAGCGGCGGAGACGCAGTATTTT. Protein sequence: CASTPTLAAETQYF.

This sequence joins TRBV15 and TRBJ2-7, with 8 bases identical to TRBD2. This CDR3 region has 17 residues. The J segment lost 5 bases and the V segment lost 0 bases, leaving 12 bases of the junction unmatched. CDR1 and CDR2 (germline): LNHNV, YYDKDF (reference sequence). CDR3 residues: CATSREPPLAASDEQYF. Written as DNA, the CDR3 is TGTGCCACCAGCAGAGAACCACCACTAGCGGCTTCCGACGAGCAGTACTTC.

The chain is built from TRBV5-1 and TRBJ2-7, with TRBD1 matching 7 bases. V trimming: 2 bases; J trimming: 4 bases; junction bases outside the gene matches: 3. The CDR3 covers 13 residues. Germline CDR1 reads SGHRS; CDR2 reads YFSETQ. In DNA, the CDR3 is TGCGCCAGCAGCTTCCGACAGGGTTACGAGCAGTACTTC. It translates to CASSFRQGYEQYF. Based on the CDR3 plus reference TRBV5-1 and TRBJ2-7, the full variable domain is KAGVTQTPRYLIKTRGQQVTLSCSPISGHRSVSWYQQTPGQGLQFLFEYFSETQRNKGNFPGRFSGRQFSNSRSEMNVSTLELGDSALYLCASSFRQGYEQYFGPGTRLTVT.

This clone was recorded once. The chain couples TRBV5-1 to TRBJ2-7; D might be TRBD2 (5 bases). Germline lookup yields CDR1 SGHRS and CDR2 YFSETQ. This CDR3 is built from 17 residues. The germline V and J ends were trimmed by 3 bases and 3 bases, with 22 bases remaining between them. In DNA form, the CDR3 reads TGCGCCAGCAGCTCTCCCCCAGGCCCCGACCGGGACTACGAGCAGTACTTC. It yields the protein CASSSPPGPDRDYEQYF.

J is TRBJ2-2 and V is TRBV15; D gene unclear. Trimming left V 0 bases short and J 5 bases short, with 4 bases between. The CDR3 runs to 13 residues. Per the germline V gene, CDR1 is LNHNV and CDR2 is YYDKDF (reference sequence). CDR3 residues: CATSRDGTGELFF. CDR3 DNA: TGTGCCACCAGCAGAGACGGAACCGGGGAGCTGTTTTTT.

The gene calls are TRBV6-6 and TRBJ2-2, with 8 nucleotides matching TRBD1. The CDR3 runs to 14 residues. Looked up from germline, CDR1 is MNHNY and CDR2 is SVGAGI (reference sequence). With V trimmed by 4 bases and J by 7 bases, 5 bases remained unmatched. The CDR3 DNA is TGTGCCAGCAGTTTAAGAGGGACAGGCGGGGAGCTGTTTTTT. Translation gives CASSLRGTGGELFF.

V gene TRBV5-1 combines with J gene TRBJ2-2; D is perhaps TRBD1 (5 bases). V shed 0 bases and J shed 5 bases, with 8 bases lying between them. Looked up from germline, CDR1 is SGHRS and CDR2 is YFSETQ. The length of the CDR3 is 14 residues. CDR3 sequence reads: CASSLGQGTGELFF. The DNA of the CDR3 is TGCGCCAGCAGCTTGGGCCAGGGAACCGGGGAGCTGTTTTTT.

The chain is built from TRBV4-2 and TRBJ2-7, with 9 positions matching TRBD2. The germline V gene encodes CDR1 LGHNA and CDR2 YNFKEQ. The CDR3 contains 15 residues. J was trimmed by 10 bases and V by 1 base; bases with no gene match: 11. CDR3 coding DNA: TGTGCCAGCAGCCAAGGAAAATCTAGCGGGGCCGGTCAGTACTTC. The encoded protein is CASSQGKSSGAGQYF.

The genes are TRBV6-4 and TRBJ1-2; 8 bases line up with TRBD1. V lost 0 bases and J lost 2; bases outside the gene matches: 2. Germline V gene lookup returns CDR1 MRHNA and CDR2 SNTAGT. CDR3 length: 15 residues. This CDR3 is CASSDSYRGNYGYTF. CDR3 DNA: TGTGCCAGCAGTGACTCGTACAGGGGGAACTATGGCTACACCTTC.

The chain recombines TRBV29-1 with TRBJ2-7; 10 nucleotides match TRBD1. Looked up from germline, CDR1 is SQVTM and CDR2 is ANQGSEA. This CDR3 spans 14 amino acids. The junction had 3 bases not matched to a gene; V was cut back by 1 base and J by 3 bases. The CDR3 coding sequence is TGCAGCGTTGAAGGACAGGGGGCGGACTACGAGCAGTACTTC. Translated: CSVEGQGADYEQYF.

As DNA, the CDR3 is TGTGCCAGCAGGTCAGGGTCGGCGAACACTGAAGCTTTCTTT. Its translation is CASRSGSANTEAFF. The J gene is TRBJ1-1, the V gene TRBV11-1; D might be TRBD1 (5 bases). This CDR3 contains 14 residues. V lost 6 bases to trimming and J lost 1 base, with 12 bases between them. Looked up from germline, CDR1 is SGHAT and CDR2 is FQDESV (reference sequence).

The rearrangement uses TRBV7-9 and TRBJ2-5; D remains ambiguous. V gave up 0 bases and J gave up 5 bases, with 10 bases separating them. CDR1 is SEHNR and CDR2 is FQNEAQ in the germline V gene (reference sequence). The CDR3 contains 14 residues. Here the CDR3 reads CASSLAQDLETQYF. CDR3 coding DNA: TGTGCCAGCAGCTTAGCGCAGGATCTGGAGACCCAGTACTTC.

This chain joins TRBV7-6 and TRBJ1-5, with D unresolved. The CDR3 has 18 residues. Trimming stripped 0 bases from V and 0 bases from J, with 15 bases between. Germline-derived CDR1 and CDR2 are SGHVS and FNYEAQ. The DNA for the CDR3 is TGTGCCAGCAGCTTAGCCTCGGGAAGAGATTATAGCAATCAGCCCCAGCATTTT. This codes for CASSLASGRDYSNQPQHF.

The V gene is TRBV2, the J gene TRBJ2-5, with 8 nucleotides matching TRBD1. V was pared by 2 bases and J by 3 bases, with 11 bases of the junction left unmatched. The germline CDR1 and CDR2 sequences are SNHLY and FYNNEI. CDR3 length: 17 amino acids. This CDR3 is CASSETLNRDRKETQYF. The CDR3, as DNA: TGTGCCAGCAGTGAAACTTTGAACCGGGACAGGAAAGAGACCCAGTACTTC. The full variable domain, its missing parts supplied by reference TRBV2 and TRBJ2-5, is EPEVTQTPSHQVTQMGQEVILRCVPISNHLYFYWYRQILGQKVEFLVSFYNNEISEKSEIFDDQFSVERPDGSNFTLKIRSTKLEDSAMYFCASSETLNRDRKETQYFGPGTRLLVL.